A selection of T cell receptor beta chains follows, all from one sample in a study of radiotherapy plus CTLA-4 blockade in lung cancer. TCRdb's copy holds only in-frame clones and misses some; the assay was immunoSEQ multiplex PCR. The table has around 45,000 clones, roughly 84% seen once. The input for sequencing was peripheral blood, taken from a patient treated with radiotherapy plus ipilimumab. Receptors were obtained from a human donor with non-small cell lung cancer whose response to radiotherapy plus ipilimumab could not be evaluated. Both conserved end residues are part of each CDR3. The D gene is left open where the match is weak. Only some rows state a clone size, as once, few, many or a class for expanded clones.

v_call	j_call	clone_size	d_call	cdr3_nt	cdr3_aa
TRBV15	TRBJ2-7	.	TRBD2	TGTGCCACCCGAAAGGCTAGCGGGAGATACGAGCAGTACTTC	CATRKASGRYEQYF
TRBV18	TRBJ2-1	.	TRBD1	TGTGCCAGCCGCCGTGGGGGACAGACATACAATGAGCAGTTCTTC	CASRRGGQTYNEQFF
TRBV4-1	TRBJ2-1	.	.	TGCGCCAGCAGCCAAGGGAGGGGAGTCCCCAATGAGCAGTTCTTC	CASSQGRGVPNEQFF
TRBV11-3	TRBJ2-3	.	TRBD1	TGTGCCAGCAGCTTGACAGGGTCATATACGCAGTATTTT	CASSLTGSYTQYF
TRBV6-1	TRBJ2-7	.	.	TGTGCCAGCAGTGGTCTAACGGCCTACGAGCAGTACTTC	CASSGLTAYEQYF
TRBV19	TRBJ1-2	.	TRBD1	TGTGCCAGTAGTTCTGGACAGGGCTCAGGGGGCGCGGGCTATGGCTACACCTTC	CASSSGQGSGGAGYGYTF
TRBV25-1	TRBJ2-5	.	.	TGTGCCAGCAGTGAATTAGAGGGGGCGGGGGAGACCCAGTACTTC	CASSELEGAGETQYF
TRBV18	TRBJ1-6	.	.	TGTGCCAGCTCAATGGGCAGCTCCTATAATTCACCCCTCCACTTT	CASSMGSSYNSPLHF
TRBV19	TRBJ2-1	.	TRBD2	TGTGCCAGTACGGCTAGCGGGCTTCTCTACAATGAGCAGTTCTTC	CASTASGLLYNEQFF
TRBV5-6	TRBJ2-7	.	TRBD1	TGTGCCAGCAGCACACACAGGGGCGCCTACGAGCAGTACTTC	CASSTHRGAYEQYF
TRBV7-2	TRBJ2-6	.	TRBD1	TGTGCCAGCAGCACCGGACAGGCGCTCTCTGGGGCCAACGTCCTGACTTTC	CASSTGQALSGANVLTF
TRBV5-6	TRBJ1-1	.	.	TGTGCCAGCAGCCTGGGACAAAGGGGTGAAGCTTTCTTT	CASSLGQRGEAFF
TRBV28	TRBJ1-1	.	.	TGTGCCAGCAGTTTAAGGGGGGGGACTAGGAACACTGAAGCTTTCTTT	CASSLRGGTRNTEAFF
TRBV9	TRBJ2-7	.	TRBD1	TGTGCCAGCAGCGTAGCACAGGGGGCATCCGAGCAGTACTTC	CASSVAQGASEQYF
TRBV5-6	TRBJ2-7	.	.	TGTGCCAGCAGCTTGAGACTAGCCTACGAGCAGTACTTC	CASSLRLAYEQYF
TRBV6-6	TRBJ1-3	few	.	TGTGCCAGCAGCCTTGGGACATTCGGAAACACCATATATTTT	CASSLGTFGNTIYF
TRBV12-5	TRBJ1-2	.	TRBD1	TGTGCTAGTGGTAACAGGGGCGGCTATGGCTACACCTTC	CASGNRGGYGYTF
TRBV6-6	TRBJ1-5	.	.	TGTGCCAGCAGGCGGGACGCACGGCCCCAGCATTTT	CASRRDARPQHF
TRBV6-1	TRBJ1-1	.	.	TGTGCCAGCAGTGGGACAGTGAACACTGAAGCTTTCTTT	CASSGTVNTEAFF
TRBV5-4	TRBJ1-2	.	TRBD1	TGTGCCAGCAGCGCCGGACAGGGGGCGTTCTATGGCTACACCTTC	CASSAGQGAFYGYTF
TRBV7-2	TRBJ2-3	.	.	TGTGCCAGCAGCTTAGAAGCCGGGGGGCTCACAGATACGCAGTATTTT	CASSLEAGGLTDTQYF
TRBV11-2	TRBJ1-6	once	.	TGTGCCAGCAGCTTACAGGGTGGGAGGTCACCCCTCCACTTT	CASSLQGGRSPLHF
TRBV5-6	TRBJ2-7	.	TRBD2	TGTGCCAGCAGCTTGGGCTATGGGCGGGAGCCCACGGGGGAGCAGTACTTC	CASSLGYGREPTGEQYF
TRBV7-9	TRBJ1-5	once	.	TGTGCCAGCAGCTCCGATGCAGGGTACAATCAGCCCCAGCATTTT	CASSSDAGYNQPQHF
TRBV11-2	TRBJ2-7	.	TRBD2	TGTGCCAGCAGCTTAGATACTAGCGGGGGATCCTACGAGCAGTACTTC	CASSLDTSGGSYEQYF
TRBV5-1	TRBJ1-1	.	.	TGCGCCAGCAGCTTGGCCTTTGCTCCAGGGATGGGTGAAGCTTTCTTT	CASSLAFAPGMGEAFF
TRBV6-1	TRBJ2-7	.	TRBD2	TGTGCCAGCAGTGAGACTAGCGGGGGCGACGAGCAGTACTTC	CASSETSGGDEQYF
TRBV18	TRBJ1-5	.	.	TGTGCCAGCTCACCAGAAGGGAACAGGGCTCAGCCCCAGCATTTT	CASSPEGNRAQPQHF
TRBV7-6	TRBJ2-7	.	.	TGTGCCAGCAGCTATGACGTTTTGGGCGAGCAGTACTTC	CASSYDVLGEQYF
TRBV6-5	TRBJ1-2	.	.	TGTGCCAGCAGTTACGCGGGGGGGGCGCGAGGCTACACCTTC	CASSYAGGARGYTF
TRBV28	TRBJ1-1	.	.	TGTGCCAGCAGTATAGCGAACACTGAAGCTTTCTTT	CASSIANTEAFF
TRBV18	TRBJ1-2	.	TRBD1	TGTGCCAGCTCACCCGACAGGGACTATGGCTACACCTTC	CASSPDRDYGYTF
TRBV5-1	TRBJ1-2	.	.	TGCGCCAGCAGCTTGGCCTTACAGTCCTATGGCTACACCTTC	CASSLALQSYGYTF
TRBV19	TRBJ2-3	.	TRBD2	TGTGCCAGTGGGGGGGGAGGTCCCACAGATACGCAGTATTTT	CASGGGGPTDTQYF
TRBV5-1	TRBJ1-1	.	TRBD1	TGCGCCAGCAACCTAGGGGGCGGAGACACTGAAGCTTTCTTT	CASNLGGGDTEAFF
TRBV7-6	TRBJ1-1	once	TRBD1	TGTGCCAGCAGCTTAACGGCACGGACGGGACAGGGGGCTACTGAAGCTTTCTTT	CASSLTARTGQGATEAFF
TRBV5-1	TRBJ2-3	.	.	TGCGCCAGCAGCCCTCTATCGGGATGGGGTACGCAGTATTTT	CASSPLSGWGTQYF
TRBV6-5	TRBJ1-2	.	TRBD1	TGTGCCAGCAGTGGGCCGACAGGGGGCCTTGGCTACACCTTC	CASSGPTGGLGYTF
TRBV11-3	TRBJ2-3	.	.	TGTGCCAGCAGCAATCCAGAGGACACAGATACGCAGTATTTT	CASSNPEDTDTQYF
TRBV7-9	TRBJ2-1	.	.	TGTGCCAGCAGCGGACGACAGCCGCTTTACAATGAGCAGTTCTTC	CASSGRQPLYNEQFF
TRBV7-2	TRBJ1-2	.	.	TGTGCCAGCAGCTTGGAACAGGGTGGCTATGGGGGCTACACCTTC	CASSLEQGGYGGYTF
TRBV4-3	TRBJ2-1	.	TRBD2	TGCGCCAGCAGCCAAGATCGTGTGCGGGGGGGCTTAAGGAATGAGCAGTTCTTC	CASSQDRVRGGLRNEQFF
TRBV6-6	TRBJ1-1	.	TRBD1	TGTGCCAGCAGTTCCCCCGACAGGGGGCGCGGAGAAGCTTTCTTT	CASSSPDRGRGEAFF